These T cell receptor beta chains were read from a single sample in a study of beta chain features in type 1 diabetes. TCRdb keeps only in-frame clones here, not all; method: immunoSEQ multiplex PCR. The top ten clones hold less than 0.02% of a sample with more than 300,000 clones, roughly 12% of them seen once. Input material: naive CD4+ T cells from blood. These receptors were taken from a man younger than 35 in good health. Both conserved end residues are part of each CDR3. The order of the fields is J gene, V gene, D gene, clone size, CDR3 protein, CDR3 DNA. A D gene is named only where the DNA matches it firmly. Rows give clone size only sometimes, using once, few, many, or a class for an expanded clone.

J: TRBJ1-2; V: TRBV30; D: TRBD1; size: few; CDR3: CAWSAQTGVGGYTF; DNA: TGTGCCTGGAGCGCCCAGACAGGGGTTGGTGGCTACACCTTC
J: TRBJ2-3; V: TRBV4-2; D: -; size: -; CDR3: CASSQGRTDTQYF; DNA: TGTGCCAGCAGCCAAGGGAGGACAGATACGCAGTATTTT
J: TRBJ2-1; V: TRBV2; D: TRBD2; size: few; CDR3: CASSYGSSGFYNEQFF; DNA: TGTGCCAGCAGTTATGGGTCTAGCGGTTTCTACAATGAGCAGTTCTTC
J: TRBJ1-1; V: TRBV13; D: -; size: few; CDR3: CASSFNYNPNTEAFF; DNA: TGTGCCAGCAGCTTTAACTACAACCCGAACACTGAAGCTTTCTTT
J: TRBJ2-5; V: TRBV7-2; D: -; size: few; CDR3: CASSPGFVRETQYF; DNA: TGTGCCAGCAGCCCAGGGTTTGTGCGAGAGACCCAGTACTTC
J: TRBJ2-5; V: TRBV29-1; D: -; size: -; CDR3: CSVGRDQETQYF; DNA: TGCAGCGTTGGTAGAGATCAAGAGACCCAGTACTTC
J: TRBJ1-2; V: TRBV6-1; D: TRBD1; size: few; CDR3: CASSSTGGLNYGYTF; DNA: TGTGCCAGCAGTAGTACAGGGGGACTTAACTATGGCTACACCTTC
J: TRBJ2-1; V: TRBV29-1; D: TRBD2; size: few; CDR3: CSVESGGINEQFF; DNA: TGCAGCGTTGAGAGCGGGGGAATCAATGAGCAGTTCTTC
J: TRBJ2-3; V: TRBV29-1; D: TRBD1; size: many; CDR3: CSGRQGADTQYF; DNA: TGCAGCGGAAGGCAGGGGGCAGATACGCAGTATTTT
J: TRBJ1-2; V: TRBV18; D: TRBD1; size: -; CDR3: CASSPRTGGNYGYTF; DNA: TGTGCCAGCTCACCACGGACAGGAGGAAACTATGGCTACACCTTC
J: TRBJ2-2; V: TRBV5-1; D: -; size: -; CDR3: CASSRGGNTGELFF; DNA: TGCGCCAGCAGCAGGGGGGGGAACACCGGGGAGCTGTTTTTT
J: TRBJ1-1; V: TRBV7-2; D: -; size: few; CDR3: CASSPAGVNTEAFF; DNA: TGTGCCAGCAGCCCAGCGGGGGTGAACACTGAAGCTTTCTTT
J: TRBJ2-5; V: TRBV6-5; D: -; size: -; CDR3: CASSYSRWETQYF; DNA: TGTGCCAGCAGTTACTCGAGGTGGGAGACCCAGTACTTC
J: TRBJ1-6; V: TRBV30; D: TRBD1; size: -; CDR3: CAWSPGTANSPLHF; DNA: TGTGCCTGGAGCCCCGGGACAGCCAATTCACCCCTCCACTTT
J: TRBJ1-2; V: TRBV30; D: -; size: -; CDR3: CAVRGGGYTF; DNA: TGTGCCGTTAGAGGGGGTGGCTACACCTTC
J: TRBJ1-5; V: TRBV29-1; D: -; size: few; CDR3: CSVGAGPDQPQHF; DNA: TGCAGCGTTGGTGCAGGGCCCGATCAGCCCCAGCATTTT
J: TRBJ2-5; V: TRBV15; D: -; size: -; CDR3: CATSRDLQTYQETQYF; DNA: TGTGCCACCAGCAGAGATCTACAGACCTACCAAGAGACCCAGTACTTC
J: TRBJ2-2; V: TRBV4-2; D: TRBD2; size: -; CDR3: CASSQELAGGQYTGELFF; DNA: TGTGCCAGCAGCCAAGAACTAGCGGGGGGCCAATACACCGGGGAGCTGTTTTTT
J: TRBJ2-4; V: TRBV21-1; D: -; size: -; CDR3: CASSKSDRVRRSGIQYF; DNA: TGTGCCAGCAGCAAAAGCGACAGGGTGCGGAGGTCCGGCATTCAGTACTTC
J: TRBJ2-2; V: TRBV11-3; D: TRBD1; size: -; CDR3: CASSSRTGVVFF; DNA: TGTGCCAGCAGCTCGAGGACAGGGGTGGTGTTTTTT
J: TRBJ1-2; V: TRBV18; D: -; size: -; CDR3: CASSPPDGYTF; DNA: TGTGCCAGCTCACCTCCGGATGGCTACACCTTC
J: TRBJ2-7; V: TRBV28; D: TRBD1; size: -; CDR3: CASSSGGTYEQYF; DNA: TGTGCCAGCAGTTCAGGGGGCACCTACGAGCAGTACTTC
J: TRBJ1-2; V: TRBV10-3; D: -; size: few; CDR3: CAISESRSGYGYTF; DNA: TGTGCCATCAGTGAGTCCCGATCAGGGTATGGCTACACCTTC
J: TRBJ2-1; V: TRBV7-3; D: TRBD2; size: -; CDR3: CASSPGLAYNEQFF; DNA: TGTGCCAGCAGCCCAGGACTAGCTTACAATGAGCAGTTCTTC
J: TRBJ1-6; V: TRBV27; D: -; size: -; CDR3: CASSLDTGVNSPLHF; DNA: TGTGCCAGCAGTTTAGACACCGGGGTTAATTCACCCCTCCACTTT
J: TRBJ2-3; V: TRBV7-7; D: TRBD1; size: -; CDR3: CASSSGTGGPDTQYF; DNA: TGTGCTAGCAGCTCCGGGACAGGGGGCCCAGATACGCAGTATTTT
J: TRBJ2-1; V: TRBV5-1; D: TRBD2; size: -; CDR3: CASSLVAGGGSEQFF; DNA: TGCGCCAGCAGCTTGGTAGCGGGGGGAGGGAGTGAGCAGTTCTTC
J: TRBJ1-2; V: TRBV29-1; D: -; size: few; CDR3: CSVEDIGNYGYTF; DNA: TGCAGCGTTGAAGACATCGGTAACTATGGCTACACCTTC
J: TRBJ2-5; V: TRBV7-7; D: -; size: -; CDR3: CASSTGEKTQYF; DNA: TGTGCTAGCAGCACGGGGGAGAAGACCCAGTACTTC
J: TRBJ2-6; V: TRBV25-1; D: -; size: few; CDR3: CASSDTLAGANVLTF; DNA: TGTGCCAGCAGTGACACGTTAGCCGGGGCCAACGTCCTGACTTTC
J: TRBJ2-1; V: TRBV4-2; D: TRBD2; size: few; CDR3: CASSGVREGPLNEQFF; DNA: TGTGCCAGCAGCGGGGTGCGGGAGGGCCCTCTGAATGAGCAGTTCTTC
J: TRBJ2-1; V: TRBV5-6; D: TRBD2; size: few; CDR3: CASSPGGSSGPYNEQFF; DNA: TGTGCCAGCAGCCCTGGAGGTTCTAGCGGACCTTACAATGAGCAGTTCTTC
J: TRBJ2-7; V: TRBV14; D: TRBD1; size: -; CDR3: CASSPGQGYEQYF; DNA: TGTGCCAGCAGCCCGGGACAGGGCTACGAGCAGTACTTC